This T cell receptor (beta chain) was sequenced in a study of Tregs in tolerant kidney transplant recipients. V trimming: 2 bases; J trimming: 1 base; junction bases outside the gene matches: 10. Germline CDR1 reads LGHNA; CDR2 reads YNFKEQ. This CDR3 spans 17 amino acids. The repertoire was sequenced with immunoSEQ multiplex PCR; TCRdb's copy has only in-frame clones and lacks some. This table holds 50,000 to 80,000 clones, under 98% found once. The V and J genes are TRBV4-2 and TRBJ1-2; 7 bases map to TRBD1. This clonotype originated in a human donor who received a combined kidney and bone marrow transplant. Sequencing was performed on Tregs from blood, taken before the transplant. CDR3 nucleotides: TGTGCCAGCAGCCAACTGACAGGGTCTATTGGTAACTATGGCTACACCTTC. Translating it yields CASSQLTGSIGNYGYTF.